Described below is a single TCR beta chain sequence and its context. What it binds is unknown. This entry comes from a study of vaccination and CD4 T cells after COVID-19. As for the study in general: Post-COVID samples were collected a median roughly 3 months following diagnosis, spanning 35 to 161.

This CDR3 has 20 amino acids. The J segment lost 0 bases and the V segment lost 0 bases, leaving 16 bases of the junction unmatched. CDR1 ENHRY and CDR2 SYGVKD come from the germline V gene. Treatment reported: approximately nine-day PBMC culture with coronavirus spike peptide pools or control peptides (ViraFEST assay). Via ViraFEST, peptide pools expanded antigen-specific T cells before TCR sequencing. The Oncomine TCR Beta short-read assay sequenced DNA from cultured CD4+ T cells. TCRdb ran MiXCR on the PCR reads and lists one entry per CDR3 protein. There are about 18,000 distinct CDR3 sequences in the sample; roughly 60% occur only once, and approximately 7.9% lies in the top ten.

The sequence derives from a human donor who had recovered from COVID-19. Sequences were obtained from CD4+ T cells from blood, cultured in vitro. V and J are TRBV10-3 and TRBJ1-1; 7 positions match TRBD1. CDR3 sequence reads: CAISESKPGGGRIVNTEAFF. Written as DNA, the CDR3 is TGTGCCATCAGTGAGTCGAAACCCGGAGGGGGCCGGATCGTGAACACTGAAGCTTTCTTT.